The clone carrying this T cell receptor (beta chain) appeared many times. Antigen specificity is unknown. The data were taken from a study of T cells in Graves' hyperthyroidism and ophthalmopathy. Findings and caveats of the study: A model of 13 V-J features distinguished ophthalmopathy from stable hyperthyroidism.

Researchers barred patients who had uncontrolled infection, other autoimmune disease, pregnancy or lactation. Fresh peripheral blood, 9.5 to 10 ml of it, supplied the PBMCs. Regions amplified from RNA transcripts were the TCR beta CDR3 regions. HTBI primers drove first-round RT-PCR of the TCR CDR3. TCRdb independently ran MiXCR on the multiplex PCR reads; one entry per CDR3 protein. Of 540,000 or so distinct CDR3 sequences listed, approximately 14% were seen once; the top ten hold under 8%. Sample: blood. This sequence originates from a woman aged 30 to 39 with Graves' hyperthyroidism.

The CDR3 sequence is CAGARHGELFF. CDR3 DNA: TGTGCCGGAGCAAGGCACGGGGAGCTGTTTTTT. This chain uses TRBV7-9 with TRBJ2-2; D unclear. V was cut by 11 bases and J by 7 bases, with 11 bases left in between. CDR3 size: 11 residues. The germline gives CDR1 SEHNR, CDR2 FQNEAQ (reference sequence).